This entry lists 27 T cell receptor beta chains sequenced from one sample in a study of response to subunit inactivated influenza vaccine. One entry per CDR3 protein results from TCRdb running MiXCR on the RT-PCR reads. The table shows hundreds of thousands of distinct CDR3 sequences, with 7.6% occurring only once. The source material was PBMCs from blood, sampled roughly 24 months after vaccination. The receptor set was obtained from a man in his fifties or sixties who received an inactivated influenza vaccine.

Ten or more counts support this clonotype. The CDR3 bases are TGTGCCAGCAGTTTAGGAGGGGACAGCTACGAGCAGTACTTC. This sequence encodes CASSLGGDSYEQYF. The rearrangement links TRBV12-3 or TRBV12-4 to TRBJ2-7, with 7 bases aligning to TRBD1. The junction had 3 bases not matched to a gene; V was cut back by 1 base and J by 3 bases. This CDR3 comprises 14 residues.

This clonotype has at least ten counts. The rearrangement joins TRBV7-8 to TRBJ2-1, with TRBD1 identical over 9 bases. CDR3 size: 16 residues. V lost 4 bases to trimming and J lost 1 base; unmatched junction nucleotides: 5. Germline V gene lookup returns CDR1 SGHVS and CDR2 FQNEAQ. The CDR3 bases are TGTGCCAGCAGCTCAACAGGGGGCTGGTCCTACAATGAGCAGTTCTTC. It encodes CASSSTGGWSYNEQFF. The variable domain in full, with the rest retrieved from reference TRBV7-8 and TRBJ2-1, is GAGVSQSPRYKVAKRGQDVALRCDPISGHVSLFWYQQALGQGPEFLTYFQNEAQLDKSGLPSDRFFAERPEGSVSTLKIQRTQQEDSAVYLCASSSTGGWSYNEQFFGPGTRLTVL.

This clonotype was recorded a few times. The rearrangement uses TRBV5-1 and TRBJ2-2, with a possible D match to TRBD2 (6 bases). Trimming removed 1 base from V and 5 bases from J, with 15 bases in between. This CDR3 is 16 amino acids long. CDR1 and CDR2 from the germline V gene are SGHRS and YFSETQ. CDR3 region: CASSLIGVAGTGELFF. CDR3 bases: TGCGCCAGCAGCTTGATCGGTGTTGCGGGGACCGGGGAGCTGTTTTTT.

The V gene is TRBV5-1, the J gene TRBJ2-3; D remains unclear. V gave up 0 bases and J gave up 3 bases, with 8 bases separating them. Germline CDR1 is SGHRS and CDR2 is YFSETQ. The CDR3 has 14 residues. The CDR3, as DNA: TGCGCCAGCAGCTTGGGGGCATTAACAGATACGCAGTATTTT. Its translation: CASSLGALTDTQYF.

This clonotype was seen many times. This sequence joins TRBV2 and TRBJ2-7, with D possibly TRBD2 on 6 matching bases. Germline V CDR1 and CDR2: SNHLY, FYNNEI. CDR3 size: 16 residues. Trimming left V 4 bases short and J 0 bases short, with 16 bases between. The CDR3 spells CASSVGLARSSYEQYF. In DNA form, the CDR3 reads TGTGCCAGCAGTGTAGGCCTAGCGCGGAGCTCCTACGAGCAGTACTTC.

This clonotype was seen repeatedly, ten times or more. The V and J genes are TRBV20-1 and TRBJ2-4, with D unclear. There are 14 residues in the CDR3. With 0 bases removed from V and 5 bases from J, the gap between germline ends came to 11 bases. Germline CDR1 is DFQATT and CDR2 is SNEGSKA (reference sequence). The CDR3 region is CSARDLGSQNIQYF. The CDR3, as DNA: TGCAGTGCTAGAGATCTAGGCAGCCAAAACATTCAGTACTTC.

Turning to this clonotype: Relative to the germline gene, one junction end is altered; a read error may explain this. The CDR3 here is CASSNSGTSSYNEQFF. As DNA, the CDR3 is TGTGCCAGCAGTAACTCGGGGACTTCTTCCTACAATGAGCAGTTCTTC. The V gene is TRBV6-2 or TRBV6-3, the J gene TRBJ2-1, with D tentatively TRBD2 (6 bases). CDR3 size: 16 residues. The germline gives CDR1 MNHEY, CDR2 SVGEGT.

This clonotype was counted ten times or more. The CDR3 nucleotides are TGTGCCAGCAGCGTAGCTGTCGGGGGGGATTCACCCCTCCACTTT. Protein: CASSVAVGGDSPLHF. V and J are TRBV9 and TRBJ1-6, with D possibly TRBD1 on 5 matching bases. The germline gives CDR1 SGDLS, CDR2 YYNGEE. V lost 0 bases, J lost 8 bases, and 12 bases lay in between. The CDR3 covers 15 residues.

The V gene is TRBV7-8, the J gene TRBJ1-4, with a weak D call TRBD1 (5 bases). CDR3 length: 14 residues. Trimming pared 3 bases from V and 8 bases from J, leaving 13 bases between. The germline CDR1 and CDR2 sequences are SGHVS and FQNEAQ. CDR3 residues: CASSLGRVTEKLFF. In DNA, the CDR3 is TGTGCCAGCAGCTTGGGCAGGGTGACGGAAAAACTGTTTTTT. The entire variable domain, with the rest obtained from reference TRBV7-8 and TRBJ1-4, is as follows: GAGVSQSPRYKVAKRGQDVALRCDPISGHVSLFWYQQALGQGPEFLTYFQNEAQLDKSGLPSDRFFAERPEGSVSTLKIQRTQQEDSAVYLCASSLGRVTEKLFFGSGTQLSVL.

This clonotype came up a few times. This chain links TRBV12-3 or TRBV12-4 with TRBJ2-2, with TRBD1 as a possible D gene (5 bases). V was trimmed by 1 base and J by 7 bases, leaving 16 bases between them. This CDR3 is built from 16 residues. The CDR3 region is CASSLEVMTVGGELFF. The CDR3 DNA reads TGTGCCAGCAGTTTAGAGGTTATGACAGTTGGCGGGGAGCTGTTTTTT.

This clonotype has a count of ten or more. This chain links TRBV10-3 with TRBJ2-7, with 9 nucleotides matching TRBD1. The CDR3 covers 15 residues. Looked up from germline, CDR1 is ENHRY and CDR2 is SYGVKD. Losses at the gene ends were 2 bases for V and 2 bases for J; bases not matched to a gene: 4. The CDR3 DNA follows: TGTGCCATCAGTGAGCTGACAGGGGGAACCTACGAGCAGTACTTC. It codes for CAISELTGGTYEQYF.

V gene TRBV3-1 combines with J gene TRBJ2-7; no firm D call. V lost 11 bases and J 2 bases, leaving 22 bases between the germline ends. The CDR3 length is 15 residues. Germline lookup yields CDR1 LGHDT and CDR2 YNNKEL (reference sequence). DNA of the CDR3: TGTGCCGCCACCCAGCAGGCGTCTTTTACCTACGAGCAGTACTTC. It is translated as CAATQQASFTYEQYF.

This clonotype turned up a few times. The CDR3 reads CASSYSGTGTYEQYF. The CDR3 DNA reads TGTGCCAGCAGTTACTCCGGGACAGGGACCTACGAGCAGTACTTC. The gene calls are TRBV6-5 and TRBJ2-7; 9 bases match TRBD1. CDR3 size: 15 residues. Germline lookup yields CDR1 MNHEY and CDR2 SVGAGI. J gave up 2 bases and V 0 bases, and 2 bases lay outside the gene matches.

There are a few counts of this clonotype. The chain links TRBV11-2 to TRBJ1-2; D ambiguous. Germline V lookup: CDR1 SGHAT, CDR2 FQNNGV. Trimming took 1 base from V and 4 from J, leaving 13 bases between them. This CDR3 comprises 15 residues. Here the CDR3 DNA reads TGTGCCAGCAGCTTAGTTGAGGGTGGAGGCTATGGCTACACCTTC. Translating gives CASSLVEGGGYGYTF.

This clonotype was picked up many times. J is TRBJ2-7 and V is TRBV11-2; 9 positions agree with TRBD1. Germline loops: CDR1 SGHAT, CDR2 FQNNGV. V lost 4 bases to trimming and J lost 3 bases; unmatched junction nucleotides: 22. CDR3 length: 20 residues. CDR3 nucleotide sequence: TGTGCCAGCAGCTCCCAACACAGGGGGCGGTGGGCTAGAATTGGCTACGAGCAGTACTTC. Encoded protein: CASSSQHRGRWARIGYEQYF.

This clonotype has a handful of counts. The rearrangement uses TRBV12-3 or TRBV12-4 and TRBJ1-3; D ambiguous. The CDR3 spans 13 residues. The V gene lost 7 bases and the J gene lost 3 bases, with 10 bases spanning the gap. The CDR3 spells CASTPLFGNTIYF. The CDR3 nucleotides read TGTGCCAGCACTCCACTCTTTGGAAACACCATATATTTT.

In its sample, this clonotype was seen many times. The chain couples TRBV12-3 or TRBV12-4 to TRBJ2-1; 10 positions agree with TRBD2. The CDR3 totals 17 residues. V gave up 3 bases and J gave up 1 base; unmatched junction bases: 6. Here the CDR3 DNA reads TGTGCCAGCAGTTTTCTACTAGCGGGAAGGTCCTACAATGAGCAGTTCTTC. Its translation is CASSFLLAGRSYNEQFF.

The chain has TRBV4-3 and TRBJ2-1; maybe TRBD2 (6 bases). Germline V gives CDR1 LGHNA, CDR2 YSLEER. CDR3 size: 16 residues. With 1 base removed from V and 6 bases from J, the gap between germline ends came to 16 bases. CDR3 in amino acids: CASSQGLRETGNEQFF. Here the CDR3 DNA reads TGCGCCAGCAGCCAAGGGCTCCGGGAGACGGGCAATGAGCAGTTCTTC.

The J gene is TRBJ2-2, the V gene TRBV30; TRBD1 is a possible D gene (5 bases). The V end lost 3 bases, the J end lost 7 bases, and 15 bases lay between the germline ends. Germline V gene data show CDR1 as GTSNPN and CDR2 as SVGIG (reference sequence). The CDR3 loop spans 14 amino acids. CDR3 sequence: CAWRDQDTGGELFF. CDR3 sequence (DNA): TGTGCCTGGAGAGATCAGGACACGGGCGGGGAGCTGTTTTTT.

V gene TRBV20-1 combines with J gene TRBJ2-1; perhaps TRBD2 as D (6 bases). The CDR3 loop spans 15 amino acids. Germline CDR1 is DFQATT and CDR2 is SNEGSKA (reference sequence). V dropped 1 base and J dropped 3 bases, with 13 bases sitting between them. CDR3 nucleotide sequence: TGCAGTGCTAGAGCATTTCGGCGGGACTACAATGAGCAGTTCTTC. Amino acids: CSARAFRRDYNEQFF.

The gene calls are TRBV29-1 and TRBJ2-7; unclear D gene. In germline, CDR1 is SQVTM, CDR2 ANQGSEA. The germline V and J ends were trimmed by 5 bases and 4 bases, with 15 bases remaining between them. The CDR3 extends over 13 amino acids. The CDR3 is CSVSGYSLYEQYF. In nucleotides, the CDR3 is TGCAGCGTTTCCGGGTACAGTCTTTACGAGCAGTACTTC.

This clonotype was seen only a few times. This sequence joins TRBV28 and TRBJ2-7, with 14 bases aligning to TRBD2. Germline CDR1 is MDHEN and CDR2 is SYDVKM. Germline trimming cut 6 bases from V and 1 base from J; bases unmatched to any gene: 8. This CDR3 is 17 amino acids long. In DNA form, the CDR3 reads TGTGCCAGCAGCGGACTAGCGGGGGGCCTTACTTCCTACGAGCAGTACTTC. Residues: CASSGLAGGLTSYEQYF.

This clonotype appeared many times. J is TRBJ2-7 and V is TRBV7-8; TRBD2 is a possible D gene (6 bases). CDR1 is SGHVS, CDR2 FQNEAQ, per germline. V was clipped by 4 bases and J by 0 bases, with 16 bases between them. The CDR3 is 16 residues long. CDR3 bases: TGTGCCAGCAGCTCCCCCCTTGGCGGGGCCTCCTACGAGCAGTACTTC. Protein sequence: CASSSPLGGASYEQYF.

This clonotype was seen a few times. The chain carries TRBV7-6 and TRBJ1-6; D gene ambiguous. The ends were cut back, 0 bases at V and 0 bases at J, with 6 bases in the middle. The CDR3 is 16 residues long. Germline CDR1 reads SGHVS; CDR2 reads FNYEAQ. The CDR3 loop reads CASSLAGNSYNSPLHF. CDR3 DNA: TGTGCCAGCAGCTTAGCAGGGAACTCCTATAATTCACCCCTCCACTTT. The complete variable domain, with remaining parts taken from reference TRBV7-6 and TRBJ1-6, reads GAGVSQSPRYKVTKRGQDVALRCDPISGHVSLYWYRQALGQGPEFLTYFNYEAQQDKSGLPNDRFSAERPEGSISTLTIQRTEQRDSAMYRCASSLAGNSYNSPLHFGNGTRLTVT.

In its sample, this clonotype was seen many times. The V gene is TRBV4-3, the J gene TRBJ2-3; 8 bases are a match to TRBD2. J lost 1 base, V lost 4 bases, and 7 bases had no gene match. Germline V gene data show CDR1 as LGHNA and CDR2 as YSLEER. CDR3 length: 16 residues. The CDR3 nucleotides are TGCGCCAGCAGCCGCGGGGGGAGTTTAGGCACAGATACGCAGTATTTT. This gives the protein CASSRGGSLGTDTQYF.

The sample holds a few counts of this clonotype. CDR3 nucleotide sequence: TGTGCCAGCAGCCTGAGGGCGGGCGAGCAGTACTTC. It codes for CASSLRAGEQYF. The chain combines TRBV28 with TRBJ2-7, with D maybe TRBD2 (5 bases). The CDR3 covers 12 residues. Germline V CDR1 and CDR2: MDHEN, SYDVKM. Trimming shortened V by 6 bases and J by 6 bases, and 12 bases separated the two germline ends.

The genes are TRBV27 and TRBJ2-6; D uncertain. Germline-derived CDR1 and CDR2 are MNHEY and SMNVEV (reference sequence). The CDR3 has 17 residues. Trimming took 0 bases from V and 1 from J, leaving 10 bases between them. The CDR3 reads CASSLSVRVSGANVLTF. CDR3 in DNA: TGTGCCAGCAGTTTATCTGTCCGGGTTTCTGGGGCCAACGTCCTGACTTTC.